Given below is one T cell receptor beta chain in context. Its antigen is not known. The data were produced by immunoSEQ multiplex PCR, yet TCRdb's version contains in-frame clones alone and is incomplete. The sample has about 15,000 clones, roughly 90% seen once. The data were obtained in a study of T cell clonotyping in hematopoietic cell transplantation. V lost 4 bases to trimming and J lost 5 bases, with 15 bases between them. The CDR3 contains 14 residues. Germline V gene sequence: CDR1 SGHNT, CDR2 YYREEE (reference sequence). General study results and limits: Cells were unsorted, so CD4 and CD8 contributions were not separated. Few recipient clonotypes overlapped donors; over 97% were de novo at given depth. After transplant, recipient diversity fell while pathologically expanded clonotypes grew through day 180. Broader posttransplant TCR repertoire diversity was predicted by graft donor and pretransplant recipient Inverse Simpson Index values.

The sequenced material came from peripheral blood mononuclear cells. The V call is TRBV5-4, the J call TRBJ2-5; D remains ambiguous. This TCR was recovered from a man aged 50-59 years in good health. Some clones in this sample may be carry-over from other donors' samples. CDR3 nucleotides: TGTGCCAGCAGCCATCCCCTCAAGGACGAGACCCAGTACTTC. This encodes CASSHPLKDETQYF.